Listed here is a single T cell receptor (beta chain). Its antigen remains unknown. The entry originates in a study of beta chain features in type 1 diabetes. Germline values: CDR1 SEHNR, CDR2 FQNEAQ (reference sequence). With 4 bases clipped from V and 8 bases from J, the junction kept 9 bases outside the gene matches. This CDR3 has 16 residues. Whole-study results and caveats: Sampled from patients, naive, central memory and Treg TCRB repertoires appeared more similar than those sampled from healthy donors. Insertion counts at VDJ junctions were lower in type 1 diabetes patients, who also showed more deletions there.

Reverse transcription of all isolated RNA meant that expressed TCRB transcripts were sequenced. Sequencing used immunoSEQ multiplex PCR; TCRdb keeps in-frame clones, though not all of them. The sample holds hundreds of thousands of clones, approximately 14% seen once. The sequence came from a woman between 40 and 50 years old in good health. The specimen sequenced was naive CD4+ T cells from blood. The gene calls are TRBV7-9 and TRBJ1-6, with 9 bases that match TRBD1. The CDR3 loop reads CASSSRDRAVYSPLHF. CDR3 nucleotide sequence: TGTGCCAGCAGCTCCCGGGACAGGGCGGTTTATTCACCCCTCCACTTT. The full variable domain, completed using reference TRBV7-9 and TRBJ1-6, is DTGVSQNPRHKITKRGQNVTFRCDPISEHNRLYWYRQTLGQGPEFLTYFQNEAQLEKSRLLSDRFSAERPKGSFSTLEIQRTEQGDSAMYLCASSSRDRAVYSPLHFGNGTRLTVT.